These 17 T cell receptor beta chains originate from one sample sequenced in a study of CD8 T cells in ankylosing spondylitis. In TCRdb, the 5' RACE reads were re-called with MiXCR into one record per CDR3 protein. This table has around 150,000 distinct CDR3 sequences, roughly 18% appearing once. The source material was blood, either unsorted or a sorted T cell fraction (not recorded which). These receptors were obtained from a male donor with ankylosing spondylitis or in good health (not recorded which).

This clonotype was observed a handful of times. In DNA, the CDR3 is TGTGCCAGCAGCTTGGGGGACAGTAGCGATGAGCAGTTCTTC. It codes for CASSLGDSSDEQFF. This rearrangement joins TRBV5-6 to TRBJ2-1; 7 bases line up with TRBD1. CDR3 length: 14 amino acids. Trimming took 0 bases from V and 8 from J; bases not matched to a gene: 5. Germline V gene lookup returns CDR1 SGHDT and CDR2 YYEEEE.

The chain joins TRBV11-2 to TRBJ1-3; D not resolved. Trimming stripped 0 bases from V and 9 bases from J, with 12 bases between. Per the germline V gene, CDR1 is SGHAT and CDR2 is FQNNGV. This CDR3 spans 14 amino acids. The CDR3 region has the DNA TGTGCCAGCAGCTTAGATTGGACCGCTGCCACCATATATTTT. This codes for CASSLDWTAATIYF.

This CDR3 is CASSQGANTQYF. In DNA form, the CDR3 reads TGTGCCAGTAGCCAGGGGGCAAATACGCAGTATTTT. The V gene is TRBV19, the J gene TRBJ2-3; 8 positions agree with TRBD1. Looked up from germline, CDR1 is LNHDA and CDR2 is SQIVND (reference sequence). The CDR3 extends over 12 amino acids. V lost 6 bases to trimming and J lost 7 bases; unmatched junction nucleotides: 3.

The sample holds a few counts of this clonotype. The chain combines TRBV29-1 with TRBJ1-2; D unresolved. Trimming left V 1 base short and J 1 base short, with 7 bases between. Germline V CDR1 and CDR2: SQVTM, ANQGSEA. This CDR3 comprises 13 residues. The CDR3 coding sequence is TGCAGCGTTGAAGGTTCGGGTAACTATGGCTACACCTTC. It encodes CSVEGSGNYGYTF. Based on the CDR3 plus reference TRBV29-1 and TRBJ1-2, the full variable domain is SAVISQKPSRDICQRGTSLTIQCQVDSQVTMMFWYRQQPGQSLTLIATANQGSEATYESGFVIDKFPISRPNLTFSTLTVSNMSPEDSSIYLCSVEGSGNYGYTFGSGTRLTVV.

V is TRBV7-9 and J is TRBJ2-2, with D unclear. CDR3 length: 15 residues. Germline V gives CDR1 SEHNR, CDR2 FQNEAQ (reference sequence). Trimming removed 1 base from V and 1 base from J, with 7 bases in between. The CDR3 nucleotides read TGTGCCAGCAGCTTAGGGGAAAGGAACACCGGGGAGCTGTTTTTT. Translating gives CASSLGERNTGELFF. The full variable domain, in which reference TRBV7-9 and TRBJ2-2 provide the parts outside the CDR3, is DTGVSQNPRHKITKRGQNVTFRCDPISEHNRLYWYRQTLGQGPEFLTYFQNEAQLEKSRLLSDRFSAERPKGSFSTLEIQRTEQGDSAMYLCASSLGERNTGELFFGEGSRLTVL.

The chain is built from TRBV10-3 and TRBJ1-1; possibly TRBD1 for D (5 bases). Germline V gives CDR1 ENHRY, CDR2 SYGVKD. The CDR3 has 13 amino acids. Trimming cost V 7 bases and J 5 bases, with 14 bases left between them. CDR3 DNA: TGTGCCATCAATGGGGGTGGAGGGACTGAAGCTTTCTTT. Translated, it gives CAINGGGGTEAFF.

The chain combines TRBV29-1 with TRBJ1-2; 7 bases map to TRBD1. CDR1 SQVTM and CDR2 ANQGSEA come from the germline V gene. Germline trimming cut 5 bases from V and 4 bases from J; bases unmatched to any gene: 7. The CDR3 has 13 residues. The DNA for the CDR3 is TGCAGCGTTCTAATGGACAGGTCCTATGGCTACACCTTC. It encodes CSVLMDRSYGYTF.

In its sample, this clonotype was seen a few times. This sequence joins TRBV5-1 and TRBJ2-3, with 9 bases aligning to TRBD1. CDR3 length equals 15 residues. CDR1 is SGHRS and CDR2 is YFSETQ in the germline V gene. Trimming at V came to 3 bases and at J to 1 base, leaving 3 bases not matched to a gene. CDR3 residues: CASSSTGGGTDTQYF. The CDR3 region has the DNA TGCGCCAGCAGCTCGACAGGGGGGGGCACAGATACGCAGTATTTT.

This clonotype was picked up a small number of times. This chain links TRBV28 with TRBJ2-7, with D maybe TRBD1 (6 bases). V lost 7 bases, J lost 5 bases, and 15 bases lay in between. Per the germline V gene, CDR1 is MDHEN and CDR2 is SYDVKM. This CDR3 spans 13 amino acids. This chain's CDR3 is CASKGETVDEQYF. The CDR3 DNA reads TGTGCCAGCAAGGGGGAAACGGTAGACGAGCAGTACTTC.

This chain joins TRBV9 and TRBJ2-7; D ambiguous. Per germline, CDR1 SGDLS and CDR2 YYNGEE. There are 13 residues in the CDR3. Trimming removed 3 bases from V and 6 bases from J, with 13 bases in between. The CDR3 DNA follows: TGTGCCAGCAGCGATGAAGGTGGTGGCGAGCAGTACTTC. Translation gives CASSDEGGGEQYF.

This clonotype has ten or more counts. The chain uses TRBV7-2 and TRBJ2-2, with no clear D. Trimming took off 0 bases at V and 6 bases at J, with 11 bases between the two ends. The germline CDR1 and CDR2 sequences are SGHTA and FQGNSA. The CDR3 loop spans 15 amino acids. Here the CDR3 reads CASSLAAHSPGELFF. CDR3 DNA sequence: TGTGCCAGCAGCTTAGCGGCCCACAGCCCCGGGGAGCTGTTTTTT.

This clonotype was seen only a few times. The V call is TRBV14, the J call TRBJ2-1; a weak D match, TRBD1 (5 bases). The CDR3 is made up of 13 amino acids. The V end lost 4 bases, the J end lost 7 bases, and 11 bases lay between the germline ends. CDR1 SGHDN and CDR2 FVKESK come from the germline V gene. In nucleotides, the CDR3 is TGTGCCAGCAGCCTTTTCGACAGAAATGAGCAGTTCTTC. Its translation is CASSLFDRNEQFF. Full variable domain (rest looked up from reference TRBV14 and TRBJ2-1): EAGVTQFPSHSVIEKGQTVTLRCDPISGHDNLYWYRRVMGKEIKFLLHFVKESKQDESGMPNNRFLAERTGGTYSTLKVQPAELEDSGVYFCASSLFDRNEQFFGPGTRLTVL.

This sequence joins TRBV12-3 or TRBV12-4 and TRBJ2-7; 8 bases are a match to TRBD2. The CDR3 totals 13 residues. With V trimmed by 8 bases and J by 4 bases, 7 bases remained unmatched. The CDR3 coding sequence is TGTGCCAGCTCGGCGGGAGGCCAATACGAGCAGTACTTC. Protein product: CASSAGGQYEQYF.

The J gene is TRBJ1-3, the V gene TRBV7-2; 7 bases line up with TRBD1. Germline V gene lookup returns CDR1 SGHTA and CDR2 FQGNSA. The junction had 3 bases not matched to a gene; V was cut back by 4 bases and J by 3 bases. The CDR3 has 14 amino acids. The CDR3 DNA reads TGTGCCAGCAGCTCGACAGGGTTTGGAAACACCATATATTTT. Translating gives CASSSTGFGNTIYF.

This clonotype was counted only a few times. V gene TRBV3-1 combines with J gene TRBJ2-3; D is unresolved. Germline assignment: CDR1 LGHDT and CDR2 YNNKEL (reference sequence). Trimming stripped 4 bases from V and 2 bases from J, with 4 bases between. The CDR3 is made up of 12 amino acids. The CDR3 protein is CASSRLTDTQYF. The DNA of the CDR3 is TGTGCCAGCAGCCGTCTCACAGATACGCAGTATTTT.

The genes are TRBV7-9 and TRBJ1-4; no reliable D call. V was pared by 5 bases and J by 8 bases, with 12 bases between. The CDR3 has 13 amino acids. Germline-derived CDR1 and CDR2 are SEHNR and FQNEAQ (reference sequence). As DNA, the CDR3 is TGTGCCAGCAGCCGGGATTATGGCGAAAAACTGTTTTTT. This translates into CASSRDYGEKLFF.

The rearrangement joins TRBV6-2 or TRBV6-3 to TRBJ2-1; possible D gene TRBD1, 6 bases. Trimming left V 10 bases short and J 6 bases short, with 10 bases between. Germline V gene data show CDR1 as MNHEY and CDR2 as SVGEGT. The CDR3 sequence is 11 residues long. CDR3 DNA sequence: TGTGCCATATCCAGGGGCAATGAGCAGTTCTTC. Protein: CAISRGNEQFF.